This T cell receptor (beta chain) was captured by sequencing in a study of control samples from healthy donors and cancer patients. Method: immunoSEQ multiplex PCR; TCRdb's copy keeps in-frame clones and lacks some. This table has roughly 150,000 clones, nearly 95% appearing once. Between the trimmed V and J ends, which lost 5 bases and 6 bases, there was a span of 8 bases. Germline values: CDR1 MDHEN, CDR2 SYDVKM. CDR3 size: 11 residues. The rearrangement uses TRBV28 and TRBJ2-7; D is uncertain. Sequencing was performed on blood. This clonotype was sampled from a man between 50 and 59 years old in good health. CDR3 sequence (DNA): TGTGCCAGCAGTCCCCCCGGCGAGCAGTACTTC. Protein: CASSPPGEQYF.